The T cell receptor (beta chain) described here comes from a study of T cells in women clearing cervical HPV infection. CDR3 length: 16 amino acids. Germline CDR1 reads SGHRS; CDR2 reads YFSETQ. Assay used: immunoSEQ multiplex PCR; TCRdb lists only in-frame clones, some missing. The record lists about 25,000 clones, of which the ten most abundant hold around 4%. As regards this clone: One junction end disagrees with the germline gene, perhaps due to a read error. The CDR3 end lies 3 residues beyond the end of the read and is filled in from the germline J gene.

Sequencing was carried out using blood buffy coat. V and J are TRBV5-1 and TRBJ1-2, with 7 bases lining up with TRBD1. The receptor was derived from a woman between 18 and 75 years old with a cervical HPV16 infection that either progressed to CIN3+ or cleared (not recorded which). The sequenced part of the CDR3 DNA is TGCGACAGCAGCTTGGCCTCGGGACAGTCAAGTGGTGGC. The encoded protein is CDSSLASGQSSGG. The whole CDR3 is CDSSLASGQSSGGYTF.